These 26 T cell receptor beta chains share one sample of origin, sequenced in a study of blood T cell repertoires in COVID-19. Assay: immunoSEQ multiplex PCR; the TCRdb copy retains only in-frame clones and omits some. The sample records over 75,000 clones, 90% being singletons. Material for sequencing was peripheral blood. These receptors originate from a man aged 55 to 69 with acute or convalescent COVID-19.

The chain uses TRBV6-5 and TRBJ2-2; D uncertain. Germline V lookup: CDR1 MNHEY, CDR2 SVGAGI. Trimming stripped 5 bases from V and 6 bases from J, with 7 bases between. This CDR3 spans 12 amino acids. CDR3 bases: TGTGCCAGCAGTACCGAGTCCGGGGAGCTGTTTTTT. Translated: CASSTESGELFF.

V usage is TRBV2 and J usage is TRBJ1-1, with 9 bases lining up with TRBD1. The CDR3 totals 13 residues. V trimming: 5 bases; J trimming: 6 bases; junction bases outside the gene matches: 4. From germline, CDR1 is SNHLY and CDR2 FYNNEI. DNA of the CDR3: TGTGCCAGCAGTAGGGACAGGGAAGCTGAAGCTTTCTTT. Protein sequence: CASSRDREAEAFF.

The chain is built from TRBV5-4 and TRBJ2-7; the match to TRBD1 covers 9 bases. The CDR3 is 14 amino acids. V dropped 3 bases and J dropped 6; count of bases not matched to a gene: 7. Germline CDR1 and CDR2: SGHNT and YYREEE (reference sequence). For the CDR3, the DNA is TGTGCCAGCAGCTCCCCGGGACAGGGAGGCGAGCAGTACTTC. This codes for CASSSPGQGGEQYF.

This chain connects TRBV14 to TRBJ2-6; tentatively, D is TRBD2 (7 bases). Germline CDR1 is SGHDN and CDR2 is FVKESK. Trimming took 0 bases from V and 3 from J, leaving 12 bases between them. The CDR3 runs 17 residues. This CDR3 is CASSQDWGGYGANVLTF. In DNA form, the CDR3 reads TGTGCCAGCAGCCAAGATTGGGGGGGCTATGGGGCCAACGTCCTGACTTTC.

The genes are TRBV7-3 and TRBJ2-1, with TRBD1 matching 10 bases. The CDR3 is made up of 15 amino acids. V was clipped by 5 bases and J by 9 bases; unmatched bases: 10. Per the germline V gene, CDR1 is SGHTA and CDR2 is FQGTGA. The CDR3 DNA is TGTGCCAGCAGCCCTTCGGGACAGGGGTTGGGTGAGCAGTTCTTC. Its protein is CASSPSGQGLGEQFF. The full variable domain, rest sourced from reference TRBV7-3 and TRBJ2-1, is GAGVSQTPSNKVTEKGKYVELRCDPISGHTALYWYRQSLGQGPEFLIYFQGTGAADDSGLPNDRFFAVRPEGSVSTLKIQRTERGDSAVYLCASSPSGQGLGEQFFGPGTRLTVL.

The chain recombines TRBV27 with TRBJ1-1; D is possibly TRBD1 (5 bases). Trimming took 6 bases from V and 1 from J, leaving 12 bases between them. The CDR3 has 14 residues. CDR1 MNHEY and CDR2 SMNVEV come from the germline V gene (reference sequence). The CDR3 nucleotides are TGTGCCAGCAGGGGGGGACGGACGAACACTGAAGCTTTCTTT. This codes for CASRGGRTNTEAFF.

V and J are TRBV12-3 or TRBV12-4 and TRBJ2-4, with TRBD2 as a possible D gene (6 bases). Trimming cost V 6 bases and J 6 bases, with 9 bases left between them. This CDR3 spans 12 amino acids. The CDR3 region is CASSPGLNIQYF. The CDR3 nucleotides are TGTGCCAGCAGCCCGGGACTAAACATTCAGTACTTC.

The V gene is TRBV9, the J gene TRBJ2-7, with 9 bases that match TRBD1. This CDR3 comprises 13 residues. CDR1 and CDR2 (germline): SGDLS, YYNGEE. The V segment lost 0 bases and the J segment 5 bases; nucleotides outside the gene matches: 0. CDR3 nucleotide sequence: TGTGCCAGCAGCGTAGGGACAGGGGACGAGCAGTACTTC. Translation: CASSVGTGDEQYF. The entire variable domain, with the rest obtained from reference TRBV9 and TRBJ2-7, is as follows: DSGVTQTPKHLITATGQRVTLRCSPRSGDLSVYWYQQSLDQGLQFLIQYYNGEERAKGNILERFSAQQFPDLHSELNLSSLELGDSALYFCASSVGTGDEQYFGPGTRLTVT.

The rearrangement uses TRBV6-2 or TRBV6-3 and TRBJ1-5; D remains ambiguous. Trimming stripped 2 bases from V and 0 bases from J, with 5 bases between. Germline V gene lookup returns CDR1 MNHEY and CDR2 SVGEGT. The CDR3 is made up of 14 amino acids. The CDR3 DNA sequence: TGTGCCAGCAGTTACCCCTTTAGCAATCAGCCCCAGCATTTT. Its protein product is CASSYPFSNQPQHF.

This chain connects TRBV27 to TRBJ2-1, with 8 positions matching TRBD2. V lost 2 bases, J lost 6 bases, and 6 bases stayed unmatched. Germline V gene lookup returns CDR1 MNHEY and CDR2 SMNVEV (reference sequence). This CDR3 is built from 15 residues. DNA for the CDR3: TGTGCCAGCAGTTTAGTTGGACTAGCAAGCAATGAGCAGTTCTTC. It is translated as CASSLVGLASNEQFF.

This chain links TRBV4-1 with TRBJ1-6, with 11 bases identical to TRBD1. The V and J ends lost 8 bases and 10 bases, in that order; junction bases with no gene match: 13. The germline V gene encodes CDR1 MGHRA and CDR2 YSYEKL. This CDR3 comprises 16 residues. The CDR3, as DNA: TGCGCCAGCGCCCCGGGACAGGGGGATTTAAAGTCACCCCTCCACTTT. Residues: CASAPGQGDLKSPLHF.

J is TRBJ2-5 and V is TRBV24-1; tentatively, D is TRBD1 (6 bases). V was clipped by 4 bases and J by 4 bases, with 12 bases between them. Per germline, CDR1 KGHDR and CDR2 SFDVKD. The CDR3 covers 14 residues. In DNA form, the CDR3 reads TGTGCCACCAGTGACCCGGACAGTGGAGAGACCCAGTACTTC. Its protein product is CATSDPDSGETQYF.

The chain recombines TRBV27 with TRBJ2-2; no clear D gene. The CDR3 is 14 amino acids. Trimming took off 2 bases at V and 1 base at J, with 5 bases between the two ends. Germline values: CDR1 MNHEY, CDR2 SMNVEV (reference sequence). The CDR3, as DNA: TGTGCCAGCAGTTTACTAGGGAACACCGGGGAGCTGTTTTTT. Protein sequence: CASSLLGNTGELFF.

V is TRBV5-1 and J is TRBJ2-2; 7 positions match TRBD1. The CDR3 loop spans 15 amino acids. The ends lost 4 bases at V and 2 bases at J; junction bases unmatched: 5. Germline lookup yields CDR1 SGHRS and CDR2 YFSETQ. The CDR3 nucleotides read TGCGCCAGCAGCCAGAGGACAGGAAACACCGGGGAGCTGTTTTTT. Its translation is CASSQRTGNTGELFF.

The chain links TRBV7-2 to TRBJ2-4; 7 bases are a match to TRBD2. Germline CDR1 SGHTA, CDR2 FQGNSA. CDR3 length: 19 residues. Trimming at V came to 1 base and at J to 3 bases, leaving 15 bases not matched to a gene. The CDR3 bases are TGTGCCAGCAGCTTAGGCCACGGGACGCCGGGGGGAGGCAAAAACATTCAGTACTTC. It is translated as CASSLGHGTPGGGKNIQYF.

The chain joins TRBV27 to TRBJ2-1, with D possibly being TRBD1 (6 bases). CDR1 and CDR2 (germline): MNHEY, SMNVEV (reference sequence). Trimming stripped 6 bases from V and 5 bases from J, with 17 bases between. CDR3 length: 15 amino acids. The CDR3, as DNA: TGTGCCAGCAGCTACCTCGGACAGAATAACAATGAGCAGTTCTTC. This encodes CASSYLGQNNNEQFF.

V is TRBV9 and J is TRBJ1-2; 7 bases line up with TRBD1. Germline CDR1 is SGDLS and CDR2 is YYNGEE. This CDR3 comprises 16 residues. V was pared by 2 bases and J by 0 bases, with 7 bases of the junction left unmatched. The CDR3 DNA reads as TGTGCCAGCAGCGTGGACCGGGACAGCGCTAACTATGGCTACACCTTC. Amino acid sequence: CASSVDRDSANYGYTF.

This clone was seen a handful of times. The V call is TRBV3-1 (or the pseudogene TRBV3-2), the J call TRBJ2-5, with 9 bases identical to TRBD2. Germline V gene lookup returns CDR1 LGHDT and CDR2 YNNKEL (reference sequence). CDR3 length: 17 amino acids. V lost 2 bases and J lost 5; bases outside the gene matches: 12. Here the CDR3 DNA reads TGTGCCAGCAGCCAACCGGTTGGGGTAGCGGGAGAGGAGACCCAGTACTTC. Protein product: CASSQPVGVAGEETQYF.

The chain joins TRBV28 to TRBJ2-7; 9 nucleotides match TRBD1. This CDR3 has 15 amino acids. V trimming: 4 bases; J trimming: 4 bases; junction bases outside the gene matches: 8. Germline V gene data show CDR1 as MDHEN and CDR2 as SYDVKM. The CDR3 here is CASSWVTGGRYEQYF. The CDR3 coding sequence is TGTGCCAGCAGTTGGGTGACAGGGGGGAGGTACGAGCAGTACTTC.

The chain recombines TRBV9 with TRBJ1-6; D remains ambiguous. Germline lookup yields CDR1 SGDLS and CDR2 YYNGEE. The CDR3 sequence is 15 residues long. V was trimmed by 3 bases and J by 6 bases, leaving 13 bases between them. The CDR3 spells CASSASPGSNSPLHF. CDR3 in DNA: TGTGCCAGCAGCGCCTCCCCCGGGTCTAATTCACCCCTCCACTTT.

J is TRBJ2-7 and V is TRBV5-1; 7 bases fit TRBD1. The V gene's germline CDR1 is SGHRS and CDR2 YFSETQ. The junction had 7 bases not matched to a gene; V was cut back by 3 bases and J by 7 bases. CDR3 length: 13 amino acids. This CDR3 is CASSSGTVREQYF. The CDR3 nucleotides read TGCGCCAGCAGCTCCGGGACAGTCCGAGAGCAGTACTTC.

This clone has just one count. V usage is TRBV5-6 and J usage is TRBJ1-5; possible D gene TRBD1, 5 bases. Germline lookup yields CDR1 SGHDT and CDR2 YYEEEE. The germline V and J ends were trimmed by 4 bases and 5 bases, with 19 bases remaining between them. This CDR3 has 16 residues. The CDR3 loop reads CASSRGGRVNHQPQHF. The CDR3, as DNA: TGTGCCAGCAGCCGAGGCGGCAGGGTGAACCATCAGCCCCAGCATTTT. The full variable domain, in which reference TRBV5-6 and TRBJ1-5 provide the parts outside the CDR3, is DAGVTQSPTHLIKTRGQQVTLRCSPKSGHDTVSWYQQALGQGPQFIFQYYEEEERQRGNFPDRFSGHQFPNYSSELNVNALLLGDSALYLCASSRGGRVNHQPQHFGDGTRLSIL.

CDR3 residues: CASSLEGQGRYEQYF. The CDR3 DNA reads TGCGCCAGCAGCTTGGAGGGACAGGGTCGCTACGAGCAGTACTTC. The chain joins TRBV5-1 to TRBJ2-7; 9 positions agree with TRBD1. The CDR3 sequence is 15 residues long. CDR1 and CDR2 from the germline V gene are SGHRS and YFSETQ. V shed 0 bases and J 3 bases; nucleotides not matched to a gene: 4.

The chain recombines TRBV7-9 with TRBJ2-7; 8 bases are shared with TRBD2. Germline trimming cut 7 bases from V and 3 bases from J; bases unmatched to any gene: 11. The germline CDR1 and CDR2 sequences are SEHNR and FQNEAQ (reference sequence). The CDR3 sequence is 15 residues long. The CDR3 protein is CASTDPATSDYEQYF. CDR3 DNA: TGTGCCAGCACCGATCCAGCGACTAGCGACTACGAGCAGTACTTC.

CDR3 region: CASSPDTNTGELFF. The CDR3 nucleotides are TGTGCCAGCAGCCCGGACACGAACACCGGGGAGCTGTTTTTT. The rearrangement uses TRBV5-8 and TRBJ2-2; D might be TRBD1 (5 bases). This CDR3 has 14 amino acids. CDR1 and CDR2 from the germline V gene are SGHTS and YDEGEE. V was clipped by 4 bases and J by 0 bases, with 7 bases between them.

The gene calls are TRBV29-1 and TRBJ2-3; 12 nucleotides agree with TRBD1. The CDR3 loop spans 15 amino acids. Germline loops: CDR1 SQVTM, CDR2 ANQGSEA. The junction had 6 bases not matched to a gene; V was cut back by 4 bases and J by 4 bases. The CDR3 sequence is CSVGPRDRGPDTQYF. CDR3 DNA: TGCAGCGTTGGACCCCGGGACAGGGGGCCAGATACGCAGTATTTT.